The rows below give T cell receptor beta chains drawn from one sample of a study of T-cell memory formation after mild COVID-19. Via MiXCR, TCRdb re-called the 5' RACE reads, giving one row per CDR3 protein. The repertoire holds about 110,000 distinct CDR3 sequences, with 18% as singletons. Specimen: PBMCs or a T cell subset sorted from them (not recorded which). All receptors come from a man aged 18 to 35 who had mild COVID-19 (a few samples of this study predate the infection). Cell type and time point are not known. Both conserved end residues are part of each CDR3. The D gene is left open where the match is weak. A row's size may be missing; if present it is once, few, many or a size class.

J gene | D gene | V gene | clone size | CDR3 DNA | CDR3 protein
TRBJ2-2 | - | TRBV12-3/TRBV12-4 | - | TGTGCCAGCAGTTTAGTTTTAGGGGCCACCGGGGAGCTGTTTTTT | CASSLVLGATGELFF
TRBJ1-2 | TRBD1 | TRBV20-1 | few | TGCAGTGCTAGAGACCGGGACAGGCGGGGCTACACCTTC | CSARDRDRRGYTF
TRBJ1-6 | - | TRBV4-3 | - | TGCGCCAGCAGCCAAGATGTGAGCTCCTATAATTCACCCCTCCACTTT | CASSQDVSSYNSPLHF
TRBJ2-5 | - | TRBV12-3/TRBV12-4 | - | TGTGCCAGCAGTTTAATCGCCAGGGAGGAGACCCAGTACTTC | CASSLIAREETQYF
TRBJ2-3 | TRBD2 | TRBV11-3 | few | TGTGCCAGCAGCCTGAGGACTAGCGGGGCGTCAGATACGCAGTATTTT | CASSLRTSGASDTQYF
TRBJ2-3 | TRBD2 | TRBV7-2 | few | TGTGCCAGCAGCGGCCTGCGGGGGGATCTAGCAGATACGCAGTATTTT | CASSGLRGDLADTQYF
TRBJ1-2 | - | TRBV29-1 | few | TGCAGCGTTGGGGAGAGTCGGTATGGCTACACCTTC | CSVGESRYGYTF
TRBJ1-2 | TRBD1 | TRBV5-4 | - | TGTGCCAGCAGCAGCCGGGACAGGGGCTATGGCTACACCTTC | CASSSRDRGYGYTF
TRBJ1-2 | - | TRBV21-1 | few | TGTGCCAGCAGCAAAACCGGGACAGGGCAGACTAACTATGGCTACACCTTC | CASSKTGTGQTNYGYTF
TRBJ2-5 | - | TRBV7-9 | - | TGTGCCAGCAGGCTTGTTGACGAGGCGGAGACCCAGTACTTC | CASRLVDEAETQYF
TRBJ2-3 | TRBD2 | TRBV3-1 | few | TGTGCCAGCACCCTGCACGGGCGGGGGGGAGATACGCAGTATTTT | CASTLHGRGGDTQYF
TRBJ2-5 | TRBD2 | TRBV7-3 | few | TGTGCCAGCGGTAGCGGGGGGAGACAGACCCAGTACTTC | CASGSGGRQTQYF
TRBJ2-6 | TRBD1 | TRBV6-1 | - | TGTGCCAGCAGTGTCCGGGACAGGGGCGCTGGGGCCAACGTCCTGACTTTC | CASSVRDRGAGANVLTF
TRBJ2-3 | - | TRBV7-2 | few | TGTGCCGGGGGGACGACCTCTAGCACAGATACGCAGTATTTT | CAGGTTSSTDTQYF
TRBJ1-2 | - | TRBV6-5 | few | TGTGCCAGCAGTTACTCGCAGGGATGGGCTAACTATGGCTACACCTTC | CASSYSQGWANYGYTF